This record concerns one TCR beta chain sequence. The antigen remains undetermined. Germline assignment: CDR1 SNHLY and CDR2 FYNNEI. Between the trimmed V and J ends, which lost 4 bases and 3 bases, there was a span of 21 bases. The CDR3 sequence is 18 residues long. PCR amplification relied on 60 Vbeta primers (plus 13 Jbeta primers). TCRdb keeps only in-frame clones here, not all; method: immunoSEQ multiplex PCR. The sample yields about 97,000 clones, roughly four fifths seen once. This entry belongs to a study of cytomegalovirus exposure and HLA in healthy donors. Study-level results: Sequencing likely produced, as an artifact, a cluster of highly shared sequence variants. When a later analysis was performed, an Asian-associated ancestry cluster reportedly had fewer N-insertions than the approximately 680-donor mean.

The chain links TRBV2 to TRBJ2-2, with TRBD1 as a possible D gene (5 bases). This clonotype was sampled from a man between 40 and 49 years old in good health and CMV-seronegative. The sample consisted of PBMCs. The CDR3 coding sequence is TGTGCCAGCAGTGTGCCAGGGCGGAGTTTTTGGGACACCGGGGAGCTGTTTTTT. Translation: CASSVPGRSFWDTGELFF.